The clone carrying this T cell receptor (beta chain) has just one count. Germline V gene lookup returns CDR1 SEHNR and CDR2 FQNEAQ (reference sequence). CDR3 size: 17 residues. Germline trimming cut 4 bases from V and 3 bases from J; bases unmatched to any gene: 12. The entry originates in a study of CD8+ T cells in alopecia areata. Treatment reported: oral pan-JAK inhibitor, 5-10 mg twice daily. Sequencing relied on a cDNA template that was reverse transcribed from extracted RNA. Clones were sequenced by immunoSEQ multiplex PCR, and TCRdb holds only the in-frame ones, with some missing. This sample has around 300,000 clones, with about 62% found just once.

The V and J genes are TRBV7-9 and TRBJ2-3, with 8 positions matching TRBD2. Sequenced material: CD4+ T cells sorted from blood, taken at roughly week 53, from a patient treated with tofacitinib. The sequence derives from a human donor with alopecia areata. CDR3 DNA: TGTGCCAGCAGCTCACCCCCGGGTAGCGGGGTGACAGATACGCAGTATTTT. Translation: CASSSPPGSGVTDTQYF.